Listed here are 13 T cell receptor beta chains from one sample, sequenced in a study of shared clonotypes between healthy human individuals. This table comes from immunoSEQ multiplex PCR, and its TCRdb copy is limited to in-frame clones, with some not included. The sample includes approximately 530,000 clones, around 96% seen only once; the top ten take about 0.054%. The sequenced material came from naive CD4+ T cells sorted from blood. Specified subset: CD45RA+ positively selected. These receptor sequences come from a woman in her 30s in good health.

This clone was observed a single time. The chain is built from TRBV18 and TRBJ2-7, with 8 positions matching TRBD1. Germline CDR1 and CDR2: KGHSH and LQKENI. V was clipped by 4 bases and J by 2 bases; unmatched bases: 19. The length of the CDR3 is 19 residues. This chain's CDR3 is CASSLDAWQGASNPYEQYF. The CDR3 nucleotides are TGTGCCAGCTCACTCGACGCCTGGCAGGGGGCTTCTAACCCCTACGAGCAGTACTTC.

The chain combines TRBV6-5 with TRBJ1-3; D not resolved. This CDR3 region has 15 residues. V shed 7 bases and J shed 2 bases, with 15 bases lying between them. The germline CDR1 and CDR2 sequences are MNHEY and SVGAGI. CDR3 bases: TGTGCCAGCACCTCTGATCGGGGTCCTGGAAACACCATATATTTT. Translated, it gives CASTSDRGPGNTIYF.

This chain links TRBV21-1 with TRBJ2-7; the table names TRBD1, a call not compared with the DNA. TRBV21-1 is marked as a pseudogene. The CDR3 sequence is 16 residues long. CDR3 sequence reads: CASSKGTGEDSYEQYF. Written as DNA, the CDR3 is TGTGCCAGCAGCAAAGGAACAGGGGAGGACTCCTACGAGCAGTACTTC.

The rearrangement joins TRBV6-1 to TRBJ2-7, with D maybe TRBD2 (6 bases). CDR1 MNHNS and CDR2 SASEGT come from the germline V gene. V lost 2 bases and J lost 0, with 14 bases in between. The CDR3 has 16 amino acids. The CDR3 is CASSEPPASDSYEQYF. In nucleotides, the CDR3 is TGTGCCAGCAGTGAACCCCCCGCTAGCGACTCCTACGAGCAGTACTTC.

This rearrangement joins TRBV30 to TRBJ1-1; TRBD1 might be the D (6 bases). The germline V gene encodes CDR1 GTSNPN and CDR2 SVGIG (reference sequence). The CDR3 loop spans 14 amino acids. The germline V and J ends were trimmed by 2 bases and 2 bases, with 12 bases remaining between them. CDR3 DNA: TGTGCCTGGAGTCCCGGGACACCAAACACTGAAGCTTTCTTT. Amino acids: CAWSPGTPNTEAFF.

The chain joins TRBV5-4 to TRBJ1-4; the match to TRBD1 covers 11 bases. Per germline, CDR1 SGHNT and CDR2 YYREEE (reference sequence). Germline trimming cut 4 bases from V and 0 bases from J; bases unmatched to any gene: 2. This CDR3 has 16 residues. The CDR3 coding sequence is TGTGCCAGCAGCCCGGGACAGGGGGCAACTAATGAAAAACTGTTTTTT. It translates to CASSPGQGATNEKLFF.

The chain links TRBV11-2 to TRBJ1-4; a weak D match, TRBD1 (6 bases). Per the germline V gene, CDR1 is SGHAT and CDR2 is FQNNGV. CDR3 length equals 16 residues. Deletions cut 4 bases from V and 0 bases from J, with 12 bases between. CDR3 in DNA: TGTGCCAGCAGCTCCGATTACAGGGCAACTAATGAAAAACTGTTTTTT. Residues: CASSSDYRATNEKLFF.

This chain connects TRBV6-1 to TRBJ2-5; 14 bases fit TRBD2. This CDR3 is 15 amino acids long. The V gene end was trimmed by 6 bases and the J gene end by 10 bases; junction bases not matched to a gene: 10. Germline lookup yields CDR1 MNHNS and CDR2 SASEGT. This chain's CDR3 is CASRGLAGATVHQYF. CDR3 nucleotide sequence: TGTGCCAGCAGGGGACTAGCGGGAGCTACCGTCCACCAGTACTTC.

V is TRBV28 and J is TRBJ2-5, with 7 bases aligning to TRBD1. TRBJ2-7 matches the DNA end more closely, so the J call is doubtful. The CDR3 length is 14 residues. Germline lookup yields CDR1 MDHEN and CDR2 SYDVKM. Here the CDR3 DNA reads TGTGCCAGCAGTACCGGGACAGCCACCTACGAGCAGTACTTC. This gives the protein CASSTGTATYEQYF.

This clone was found once. This sequence joins TRBV6-5 and TRBJ1-2, with D possibly being TRBD1 (5 bases). The CDR3 is 12 amino acids. The V gene's germline CDR1 is MNHEY and CDR2 SVGAGI. V dropped 7 bases and J dropped 4 bases, with 10 bases sitting between them. The CDR3 DNA reads as TGTGCCAGCACCGACAGTTCCTATGGCTACACCTTC. This gives the protein CASTDSSYGYTF.

The gene calls are TRBV9 and TRBJ2-2; D not certain. The germline gives CDR1 SGDLS, CDR2 YYNGEE. The ends were cut back, 3 bases at V and 5 bases at J, with 14 bases in the middle. The CDR3 contains 15 residues. The CDR3 sequence: CASSENVAKTGELFF. For the CDR3, the DNA is TGTGCCAGCAGCGAGAACGTAGCCAAGACCGGGGAGCTGTTTTTT. The full variable domain, its missing parts supplied by reference TRBV9 and TRBJ2-2, is DSGVTQTPKHLITATGQRVTLRCSPRSGDLSVYWYQQSLDQGLQFLIQYYNGEERAKGNILERFSAQQFPDLHSELNLSSLELGDSALYFCASSENVAKTGELFFGEGSRLTVL.

This sequence joins TRBV9 and TRBJ2-5; maybe TRBD2 (5 bases). V was shortened by 4 bases and J by 3 bases, with 16 bases between the two germline ends. Looked up from germline, CDR1 is SGDLS and CDR2 is YYNGEE. The CDR3 is 15 amino acids. The CDR3 DNA reads as TGTGCCAGCAGCTACGTAGGTTACGGGAAAGAGACCCAGTACTTC. Amino acid sequence: CASSYVGYGKETQYF. Combining the CDR3 with reference TRBV9 and TRBJ2-5 gives the whole variable domain DSGVTQTPKHLITATGQRVTLRCSPRSGDLSVYWYQQSLDQGLQFLIQYYNGEERAKGNILERFSAQQFPDLHSELNLSSLELGDSALYFCASSYVGYGKETQYFGPGTRLLVL.

The V and J genes are TRBV10-3 and TRBJ2-7; D gene ambiguous. The CDR3 spans 12 residues. Trimming shortened V by 3 bases and J by 4 bases, and 7 bases separated the two germline ends. Germline loops: CDR1 ENHRY, CDR2 SYGVKD. CDR3 region: CAISEGFYEQYF. The CDR3 DNA sequence: TGTGCCATCAGTGAAGGGTTTTACGAGCAGTACTTC.